The source of this T cell receptor beta chain is a study of STAT5B mutations in CD4+ large granular lymphocyte leukemia. Only in-frame clones appear in the TCRdb table, and some are missing; sequencing was by immunoSEQ multiplex PCR. The data contain tens of thousands of clones, about 70% of them singletons. The sequence was obtained from a human donor in good health. The sample was CD4+ T cells from blood buffy coats.

This CDR3 is CAAGGASWWNQPQHF. The CDR3 DNA follows: TGCGCCGCCGGCGGGGCCTCATGGTGGAATCAGCCCCAGCATTTT. The rearrangement uses TRBV10-1 and TRBJ1-5, with TRBD1 as a possible D gene (5 bases). Germline V gene lookup returns CDR1 WNHNN and CDR2 SYGVQD (reference sequence). V was pared by 11 bases and J by 4 bases, with 21 bases between. This CDR3 is 15 amino acids long.